One and the same sample provided the 2 T cell receptor beta chains below, sequenced in a study of T cell responses to AZD1222 COVID-19 vaccine. TCRdb keeps only in-frame clones here, not all; method: immunoSEQ multiplex PCR. Among 150,000 to 200,000 clones listed, about 90% were seen once. The sequences come from peripheral blood, collected 28 days after the second AZD1222 dose. The receptors shown here come from an adult who received the AZD1222 COVID-19 vaccine.

V gene TRBV18 combines with J gene TRBJ2-5; no firm D call. The germline gives CDR1 KGHSH, CDR2 LQKENI. CDR3 length: 14 residues. Trimming took off 0 bases at V and 5 bases at J, with 10 bases between the two ends. The CDR3 loop is CASSPPEVRETQYF. As DNA, the CDR3 is TGTGCCAGCTCACCACCGGAAGTCCGGGAGACCCAGTACTTC.

The chain carries TRBV6-5 and TRBJ2-2; D gene ambiguous. V lost 7 bases and J lost 4, with 13 bases in between. In germline, CDR1 is MNHEY, CDR2 SVGAGI. CDR3 length: 14 amino acids. The CDR3 region is CASTKLAITGELFF. CDR3 sequence (DNA): TGTGCCAGCACCAAATTAGCAATCACCGGGGAGCTGTTTTTT.